One sample yielded the 32 T cell receptor beta chains listed below, sequenced in a study of T cell responses to AZD1222 COVID-19 vaccine (dated by TCRdb to the early 2020s). Per the publication, the time point label means: about 28 days (+/-7) after the second vaccine dose. Receptors were amplified or captured by the immunoSEQ multiplex PCR assay. TCRdb took this table from immuneACCESS and kept in-frame rearrangements with V and J called. Such tables lack part of the clones; where checked against another copy, unresolved V genes explain under half of the gap, and the rest is unexplained. This sample lists about 140,000 clones; about 92% were detected once. The ten biggest clones cover about 3.7% of the sample. This material consisted of peripheral blood, taken 28 days after the second AZD1222 dose. These receptors were obtained from an adult who received the AZD1222 COVID-19 vaccine.

The rearrangement links TRBV3-1 (or the pseudogene TRBV3-2) to TRBJ2-7; a possible D gene is TRBD2 (6 bases). The CDR3 totals 14 residues. V dropped 6 bases and J dropped 2 bases, with 14 bases sitting between them. The germline V gene has CDR1 LGHDT and CDR2 YNNKEL (reference sequence). CDR3 residues: CASRRTTPPYEQYF. The CDR3 coding sequence is TGTGCCAGCAGAAGGACTACGCCTCCCTACGAGCAGTACTTC.

V gene TRBV12-3 or TRBV12-4 combines with J gene TRBJ1-3, with D unresolved. The length of the CDR3 is 13 residues. The V gene lost 5 bases and the J gene lost 7 bases, with 12 bases spanning the gap. Written as DNA, the CDR3 is TGTGCCAGCAGTCGTTCGCTAGGGAACACCATATATTTT. Translated, it gives CASSRSLGNTIYF.

The chain is built from TRBV27 and TRBJ2-7; 10 bases fit TRBD2. V lost 5 bases, J lost 1 base, and 8 bases stayed unmatched. The CDR3 totals 16 residues. CDR1 and CDR2 from the germline V gene are MNHEY and SMNVEV (reference sequence). CDR3 residues: CASSPFSSGSSYEQYF. The CDR3, as DNA: TGTGCCAGCAGTCCTTTCTCTAGCGGGAGTTCCTACGAGCAGTACTTC.

The chain combines TRBV7-6 with TRBJ2-5; D remains unclear. The CDR3 length is 13 residues. Trimming cost V 5 bases and J 1 base, with 8 bases left between them. Per the germline V gene, CDR1 is SGHVS and CDR2 is FNYEAQ. CDR3 residues: CASSDPFQETQYF. In DNA form, the CDR3 reads TGTGCCAGCAGCGACCCGTTCCAAGAGACCCAGTACTTC.

The chain has TRBV4-1 and TRBJ2-1, with 9 bases fitting TRBD2. This CDR3 has 17 residues. The germline V gene has CDR1 MGHRA and CDR2 YSYEKL. The V gene end was trimmed by 3 bases and the J gene end by 0 bases; junction bases not matched to a gene: 6. The CDR3 here is CASSHRTSETSYNEQFF. The CDR3, as DNA: TGCGCCAGCAGCCATAGGACTAGCGAGACCTCCTACAATGAGCAGTTCTTC.

This clone came up once. This rearrangement joins TRBV25-1 to TRBJ1-1; the D gene is possibly TRBD1 (5 bases). Germline V gives CDR1 MGHDK, CDR2 SYGVNS. The CDR3 totals 15 residues. Trimming left V 1 base short and J 5 bases short, with 14 bases between. CDR3 in amino acids: CASSEWGQGGTEAFF. The CDR3 DNA follows: TGTGCCAGCAGTGAATGGGGTCAGGGAGGGACTGAAGCTTTCTTT.

The V and J genes are TRBV5-5 and TRBJ1-4; D not certain. The CDR3 is 13 residues long. V was trimmed by 4 bases and J by 7 bases, leaving 11 bases between them. CDR1 is SGHKS, CDR2 YYEKEE, per germline (reference sequence). CDR3 sequence (DNA): TGTGCCAGCAGCCAAGCCTCCGGTGAAAAACTGTTTTTT. Its protein is CASSQASGEKLFF.

The chain links TRBV19 to TRBJ1-2; 8 bases align to TRBD1. V was pared by 3 bases and J by 6 bases, with 3 bases of the junction left unmatched. CDR3 length: 13 amino acids. The germline CDR1 and CDR2 sequences are LNHDA and SQIVND (reference sequence). DNA of the CDR3: TGTGCCAGTAGTATCGCACAGGGGGATGGCTACACCTTC. Protein product: CASSIAQGDGYTF. The whole variable domain, remainder taken from reference TRBV19 and TRBJ1-2, is DGGITQSPKYLFRKEGQNVTLSCEQNLNHDAMYWYRQDPGQGLRLIYYSQIVNDFQKGDIAEGYSVSREKKESFPLTVTSAQKNPTAFYLCASSIAQGDGYTFGSGTRLTVV.

This chain connects TRBV28 to TRBJ2-7, with D possibly being TRBD1 or TRBD2 (5 bases each). The CDR3 is 16 amino acids. V lost 5 bases and J 2 bases, leaving 19 bases between the germline ends. Looked up from germline, CDR1 is MDHEN and CDR2 is SYDVKM. This CDR3 is CASSPPPGALPYEQYF. The CDR3 nucleotides read TGTGCCAGCAGTCCCCCGCCCGGGGCCTTACCCTACGAGCAGTACTTC.

V is TRBV3-1 (or the pseudogene TRBV3-2) and J is TRBJ2-1; D not resolved. The CDR3 sequence is 13 residues long. Trimming left V 4 bases short and J 9 bases short, with 13 bases between. Germline V gene sequence: CDR1 LGHDT, CDR2 YNNKEL (reference sequence). The CDR3 region is CASSPRSDSEQFF. CDR3 DNA: TGTGCCAGCAGCCCGCGGTCAGATAGTGAGCAGTTCTTC.

The V and J genes are TRBV19 and TRBJ1-1; 7 bases agree with TRBD1. Germline CDR1 and CDR2: LNHDA and SQIVND (reference sequence). The J segment lost 2 bases and the V segment lost 3 bases, leaving 6 bases of the junction unmatched. This CDR3 has 15 residues. CDR3 nucleotide sequence: TGTGCCAGTAGTATCCCCCACAGGGGTAACACTGAAGCTTTCTTT. It is translated as CASSIPHRGNTEAFF.

The chain joins TRBV2 to TRBJ2-2; 7 positions match TRBD2. V lost 8 bases, J lost 7 bases, and 7 bases stayed unmatched. The CDR3 contains 13 residues. Germline lookup yields CDR1 SNHLY and CDR2 FYNNEI. Here the CDR3 reads CASGGEGLGELFF. In DNA, the CDR3 is TGTGCCAGCGGCGGGGAGGGTCTCGGGGAGCTGTTTTTT.

The chain has TRBV10-3 and TRBJ2-7, with D possibly TRBD1 on 6 matching bases. V shed 7 bases and J shed 2 bases, with 18 bases lying between them. Germline V gene sequence: CDR1 ENHRY, CDR2 SYGVKD. The CDR3 has 15 residues. The CDR3 spells CAITQDRAGTYEQYF. Here the CDR3 DNA reads TGTGCCATCACCCAGGACAGAGCCGGTACCTACGAGCAGTACTTC.

The chain combines TRBV5-6 with TRBJ2-7; D is perhaps TRBD2 (6 bases). V was cut by 5 bases and J by 3 bases, with 12 bases left in between. This CDR3 is 13 amino acids long. Per germline, CDR1 SGHDT and CDR2 YYEEEE. CDR3 bases: TGTGCCAGCAGTCGGGAGTTCAACTACGAGCAGTACTTC. Translating gives CASSREFNYEQYF.

V gene TRBV5-4 combines with J gene TRBJ2-6; the D call may be TRBD1 or TRBD2 (5 bases each). CDR1 SGHNT and CDR2 YYREEE come from the germline V gene (reference sequence). V was trimmed by 0 bases and J by 4 bases, leaving 14 bases between them. The CDR3 runs to 17 residues. The CDR3 DNA sequence: TGTGCCAGCAGCTTGGGGGACGGCCGGAGCGGGGCCAACGTCCTGACTTTC. Its translation is CASSLGDGRSGANVLTF.

The J gene is TRBJ1-2, the V gene TRBV6-5, with D perhaps TRBD1 (6 bases). This CDR3 has 13 amino acids. Germline V lookup: CDR1 MNHEY, CDR2 SVGAGI. The germline V and J ends were trimmed by 5 bases and 8 bases, with 15 bases remaining between them. Written as DNA, the CDR3 is TGTGCCAGCAGTCAAATCAGGGGTGACGGCTACACCTTC. It specifies CASSQIRGDGYTF.

The V and J genes are TRBV5-4 and TRBJ1-1, with D possibly TRBD1 on 5 matching bases. Trimming shortened V by 4 bases and J by 1 base, and 14 bases separated the two germline ends. This CDR3 is 15 amino acids long. Germline loops: CDR1 SGHNT, CDR2 YYREEE (reference sequence). The CDR3, as DNA: TGTGCCAGCAGCCAGGGTACCGGGGGGAACACTGAAGCTTTCTTT. It translates to CASSQGTGGNTEAFF.

The chain links TRBV21-1 to TRBJ1-3; the table names TRBD1, a call not compared with the DNA. TRBV21-1 is a pseudogene segment. The CDR3 has 19 amino acids. The CDR3 coding sequence is TGTGCCAGCAGTCAAAGCTTACCGGCAGGGGGAGTTGGTGGAAACACCATATATTTT. It is translated as CASSQSLPAGGVGGNTIYF.

The chain has TRBV2 and TRBJ2-2; tentatively, D is TRBD1 (5 bases). CDR3 length equals 14 residues. The germline V gene has CDR1 SNHLY and CDR2 FYNNEI. The V gene lost 8 bases and the J gene lost 8 bases, with 18 bases spanning the gap. CDR3 sequence (DNA): TGTGCCAGCGCAGGGTGGCACACCGGTGGGGAGCTGTTTTTT. Its translation: CASAGWHTGGELFF.

The rearrangement joins TRBV28 to TRBJ2-5, with D perhaps TRBD2 (6 bases). Trimming stripped 3 bases from V and 10 bases from J, with 15 bases between. The CDR3 sequence is 13 residues long. Germline V gives CDR1 MDHEN, CDR2 SYDVKM. The CDR3 sequence is CASSFGPWEDQYF. DNA for the CDR3: TGTGCCAGCAGTTTCGGACCATGGGAGGACCAGTACTTC.

The V and J genes are TRBV14 and TRBJ2-7, with 12 bases identical to TRBD2. V lost 4 bases and J lost 2; bases outside the gene matches: 0. In germline, CDR1 is SGHDN, CDR2 FVKESK. This CDR3 region has 14 residues. CDR3 coding DNA: TGTGCCAGCAGCCGACTAGCGGGGGCCTACGAGCAGTACTTC. Its protein is CASSRLAGAYEQYF.

The chain couples TRBV7-9 to TRBJ1-1, with D possibly matching TRBD1 (5 bases). The CDR3 consists of 12 residues. Germline CDR1 reads SEHNR; CDR2 reads FQNEAQ (reference sequence). Trimming pared 1 base from V and 6 bases from J, leaving 6 bases between. CDR3 in amino acids: CASSLVGAEAFF. For the CDR3, the DNA is TGTGCCAGCAGCTTAGTGGGGGCTGAAGCTTTCTTT.

In its sample, this clone was seen once. V and J are TRBV28 and TRBJ2-7, with TRBD1 matching over 8 bases. The junction had 11 bases not matched to a gene; V was cut back by 7 bases and J by 0 bases. Germline lookup yields CDR1 MDHEN and CDR2 SYDVKM. The CDR3 has 16 amino acids. CDR3 in DNA: TGTGCCAGCACCGCACCTGGGACAGGTTTCTCCTACGAGCAGTACTTC. Translation gives CASTAPGTGFSYEQYF.

This clone showed up just once. The chain joins TRBV5-1 to TRBJ1-1; no reliable D call. CDR3 size: 11 residues. Germline-derived CDR1 and CDR2 are SGHRS and YFSETQ. Trimming cost V 2 bases and J 4 bases, with 3 bases left between them. As DNA, the CDR3 is TGCGCCAGCAGCTTCGGCACTGAAGCTTTCTTT. Protein sequence: CASSFGTEAFF.

This chain connects TRBV28 to TRBJ1-6; TRBD1 aligns across 7 bases. Germline CDR1 is MDHEN and CDR2 is SYDVKM. V was clipped by 7 bases and J by 7 bases; unmatched bases: 1. The CDR3 has 12 residues. CDR3 bases: TGTGCCAGCATACAGGGGAATTCACCCCTCCACTTT. Amino acids: CASIQGNSPLHF.

The genes are TRBV18 and TRBJ1-2; D unclear. From germline, CDR1 is KGHSH and CDR2 LQKENI. The CDR3 is 15 amino acids. The V end lost 0 bases, the J end lost 10 bases, and 18 bases lay between the germline ends. CDR3 protein: CASSPPIPLAQDYTF. CDR3 bases: TGTGCCAGCTCACCACCGATACCCCTCGCTCAGGACTACACCTTC.

CDR3 coding DNA: TGTGCCAGCACTTCCTGGACAGCGGCCAATCAGCCCCAGCATTTT. Translated: CASTSWTAANQPQHF. The chain employs TRBV19 and TRBJ1-5; a possible D gene is TRBD1 (6 bases). The CDR3 totals 15 residues. Germline V lookup: CDR1 LNHDA, CDR2 SQIVND (reference sequence). Trimming cost V 9 bases and J 3 bases, with 18 bases left between them.

The chain recombines TRBV5-1 with TRBJ2-1, with a weak D call TRBD1 (6 bases). V was shortened by 4 bases and J by 5 bases, with 16 bases between the two germline ends. This CDR3 has 15 amino acids. The germline V gene encodes CDR1 SGHRS and CDR2 YFSETQ. The CDR3 nucleotides are TGCGCCAGCAGCCCGACAGGTGGACCTAACAATGAGCAGTTCTTC. This translates into CASSPTGGPNNEQFF. Full variable domain (missing parts from reference TRBV5-1 and TRBJ2-1): KAGVTQTPRYLIKTRGQQVTLSCSPISGHRSVSWYQQTPGQGLQFLFEYFSETQRNKGNFPGRFSGRQFSNSRSEMNVSTLELGDSALYLCASSPTGGPNNEQFFGPGTRLTVL.

This chain links TRBV9 with TRBJ1-1; D call uncertain. Deletions cut 2 bases from V and 1 base from J, with 9 bases between. This CDR3 has 14 amino acids. CDR1 SGDLS and CDR2 YYNGEE come from the germline V gene. The DNA of the CDR3 is TGTGCCAGCAGCGTCGGGCCTAAGAACACTGAAGCTTTCTTT. Protein: CASSVGPKNTEAFF.

The chain is built from TRBV5-1 and TRBJ1-5; unclear D gene. Per germline, CDR1 SGHRS and CDR2 YFSETQ. The V and J ends lost 4 bases and 7 bases respectively, with 15 bases between them. This CDR3 has 14 residues. CDR3 DNA sequence: TGCGCCAGCAGCCCCCAAGGGTCGGGGCAGCCCCAGCATTTT. This encodes CASSPQGSGQPQHF.

V gene TRBV28 combines with J gene TRBJ2-1; TRBD1 aligns across 7 bases. The CDR3 runs to 14 residues. Germline values: CDR1 MDHEN, CDR2 SYDVKM. V dropped 5 bases and J dropped 7; count of bases not matched to a gene: 8. CDR3 sequence reads: CASSLGTALNEQFF. DNA for the CDR3: TGTGCCAGCAGTCTCGGGACAGCTTTGAATGAGCAGTTCTTC. The whole variable domain, filled in from reference TRBV28 and TRBJ2-1, reads DVKVTQSSRYLVKRTGEKVFLECVQDMDHENMFWYRQDPGLGLRLIYFSYDVKMKEKGDIPEGYSVSREKKERFSLILESASTNQTSMYLCASSLGTALNEQFFGPGTRLTVL.

This clone appeared once. The V and J genes are TRBV12-3 or TRBV12-4 and TRBJ2-5; 7 bases line up with TRBD1. The CDR3 covers 13 residues. The ends lost 5 bases at V and 2 bases at J; junction bases unmatched: 2. The chain's CDR3 is CASSPGQQETQYF. Here the CDR3 DNA reads TGTGCCAGCAGTCCGGGACAGCAAGAGACCCAGTACTTC.